This T cell receptor beta chain was captured by sequencing in a study of blood T cell repertoires in COVID-19 (dated by TCRdb to the early 2020s). With regard to the full study: Samples from collaborators originated in the United States, Italy and Spain and spanned both the acute and convalescent phases of COVID-19. The prospective study material was composed of cDNA or gDNA derived from T cells, B-cell-depleted T cells, or PBMCs. Subjects who had been exposed to COVID-19, were actively infected with it, or had recovered from it provided the deeply sampled blood TCRbeta repertoires that made up the dataset. A freely available public database, intended as a resource for researchers studying the immune response to SARS-CoV-2, is where the repertoires were released. The samples were drawn from the first 160 participants of the ongoing ImmuneRACE study and from 1,200 or so subjects provided by 6 global collaborators. Sample metadata almost always included a de-identified subject ID, COVID-19 status, age in years and sex. Where available, HLA class I and class II types were taken from metadata supplied by the sample provider and were not determined by assay-based typing.

The CDR3 sequence holds 14 residues, the cysteine and phenylalanine included. Left in the record is the CDR3 DNA by itself, 42 bases read in frame from the first base. CDR1 and CDR2 (MNHNY, SVGAGI) derive from the germline V gene (reference sequence). The junction shows trimming of 5 bases on V and 4 bases on J, and the gene matches do not reach 5 bases of it. Concerning this clone: The antigen it recognizes is unknown. Qualities for individual bases were not recorded, and no much larger clone is one base off.

Whole blood was collected in K2EDTA tubes by collaborating institutions according to the institutions' own protocols. Collaborator samples were shipped for TCRbeta analysis as frozen whole blood, isolated PBMCs, or DNA extracted from either sample type. The paper's findings and limits, for the study overall: Clinical and demographic metadata were provided uncurated, with the amount varying by source and participant.

TCRbeta CDR3 regions were amplified from genomic DNA by means of the immunoSEQ Assay, a bias-controlled multiplex PCR. The authors' pipeline ran thus. Within the assay, amplification of reference gene primers was used to estimate how many nucleated cells each sample contained. To quantify the absolute abundance of each unique TCRbeta CDR3 rearrangement, sequence reads were collapsed and filtered. For each sample, productive Simpson clonality was calculated by taking the square root of Simpson's diversity index across productive rearrangements. TCRdb carries this immuneACCESS record with in-frame sequences only. Its versions omit some clonotypes, under half of them owing to an unresolved V gene in the studies checked, with the rest unexplained. That table gives V, J and clone size, and the DNA gave D and trimming. This sample lists some 31,000 clones; 85% were detected once. About 14% of the sample is in the top ten clones.

The sequence joins TRBV6-6 to TRBJ1-1; 9 nucleotides in the junction match TRBD1. The sequenced material came from peripheral blood. The sequence came from a human donor with acute or convalescent COVID-19. The donor label of this sample is uncertain. The nucleotide sequence reads TGTGCCAGCAGTAGGACAGGGGAGGGCACTGAAGCTTTCTTT. The resulting protein is CASSRTGEGTEAFF.